The 28 T cell receptor beta chains presented below share a single source sample, sequenced in a study of CD4+ T cells in melanoma. This table comes from immunoSEQ multiplex PCR, and its TCRdb copy is limited to in-frame clones, with some not included. There are about 140,000 clones in the sample; about nine tenths occur only once, and less than 2% lies in the top ten. Receptors were obtained from a human donor with melanoma.

The V call is TRBV4-1, the J call TRBJ1-1, with a possible D match to TRBD1 (5 bases). This CDR3 is built from 15 residues. Germline V gene lookup returns CDR1 MGHRA and CDR2 YSYEKL. Trimming pared 1 base from V and 1 base from J, leaving 10 bases between. The CDR3 sequence: CASSQGRGRNTEAFF. The CDR3 region has the DNA TGCGCCAGCAGCCAAGGAAGGGGCCGGAACACTGAAGCTTTCTTT.

This chain connects TRBV19 to TRBJ1-5; 9 nucleotides align to TRBD1. Germline loops: CDR1 LNHDA, CDR2 SQIVND (reference sequence). Trimming took 5 bases from V and 6 from J; bases not matched to a gene: 11. The CDR3 sequence is 16 residues long. The CDR3: CASSPLGTGKGQPQHF. For the CDR3, the DNA is TGTGCCAGTAGTCCCCTTGGGACAGGGAAGGGTCAGCCCCAGCATTTT.

V is TRBV19 and J is TRBJ2-6; no clear D gene. The CDR3 extends over 18 amino acids. Per germline, CDR1 LNHDA and CDR2 SQIVND (reference sequence). V lost 1 base and J 0 bases, leaving 13 bases between the germline ends. DNA of the CDR3: TGTGCCAGTAGTATAGGGAGCATTGGGCCCTCTGGGGCCAACGTCCTGACTTTC. Amino acids: CASSIGSIGPSGANVLTF. The full variable domain, with the rest looked up from reference TRBV19 and TRBJ2-6, is DGGITQSPKYLFRKEGQNVTLSCEQNLNHDAMYWYRQDPGQGLRLIYYSQIVNDFQKGDIAEGYSVSREKKESFPLTVTSAQKNPTAFYLCASSIGSIGPSGANVLTFGAGSRLTVL.

The chain has TRBV30 and TRBJ1-2, with D uncertain. Trimming stripped 0 bases from V and 5 bases from J, with 10 bases between. Germline V gene data show CDR1 as GTSNPN and CDR2 as SVGIG (reference sequence). There are 13 residues in the CDR3. Here the CDR3 reads CAWSVLRGYGYTF. CDR3 in DNA: TGTGCCTGGAGTGTACTGCGGGGATATGGCTACACCTTC.

This clone was seen a handful of times. The chain recombines TRBV5-8 with TRBJ2-1; 8 bases map to TRBD2. Trimming took 5 bases from V and 2 from J; bases not matched to a gene: 3. The CDR3 has 14 residues. CDR1 SGHTS and CDR2 YDEGEE come from the germline V gene. The CDR3 reads CASRERGPYNEQFF. DNA for the CDR3: TGTGCCAGCAGGGAGCGGGGGCCCTACAATGAGCAGTTCTTC.

The V call is TRBV2, the J call TRBJ2-7; D is undetermined. Germline V CDR1 and CDR2: SNHLY, FYNNEI. V shed 4 bases and J shed 6 bases, with 10 bases lying between them. The CDR3 contains 12 residues. The CDR3 is CASSVIGGEQYF. CDR3 DNA sequence: TGTGCCAGCAGTGTAATCGGCGGCGAGCAGTACTTC.

This rearrangement joins TRBV5-1 to TRBJ1-2; D not resolved. Trimming cost V 4 bases and J 4 bases, with 20 bases left between them. The CDR3 has 16 residues. Germline-derived CDR1 and CDR2 are SGHRS and YFSETQ. This CDR3 is CASSPRGPNLGYGYTF. CDR3 bases: TGCGCCAGCAGCCCTCGAGGTCCTAACCTTGGCTATGGCTACACCTTC.

CDR3 sequence: CASSPLGTSDYEQFF. DNA for the CDR3: TGTGCCAGCAGCCCCCTCGGGACTAGCGACTATGAGCAGTTCTTC. This chain links TRBV7-2 with TRBJ2-1, with 10 nucleotides matching TRBD2. Germline V gives CDR1 SGHTA, CDR2 FQGNSA. J lost 8 bases, V lost 5 bases, and 9 bases had no gene match. This CDR3 contains 15 residues.

In its sample, this clone was seen once. This chain uses TRBV6-1 with TRBJ2-2; tentatively, D is TRBD1 (6 bases). Germline CDR1 and CDR2: MNHNS and SASEGT. The CDR3 loop spans 13 amino acids. V lost 6 bases to trimming and J lost 5 bases, with 10 bases between them. The CDR3 nucleotides read TGTGCCAGCAGAGGGCAGGGGACCGGGGAGCTGTTTTTT. It translates to CASRGQGTGELFF.

CDR3 region: CAWSVKGASYEQYF. The DNA of the CDR3 is TGTGCCTGGAGTGTAAAGGGGGCATCCTACGAGCAGTACTTC. The genes are TRBV30 and TRBJ2-7; the match to TRBD1 covers 7 bases. Unmatched junction bases numbered 3, after V lost 0 bases and J lost 1 base. Per the germline V gene, CDR1 is GTSNPN and CDR2 is SVGIG (reference sequence). This CDR3 is built from 14 residues.

V is TRBV6-5 and J is TRBJ2-3; 7 bases map to TRBD2. CDR1 and CDR2 from the germline V gene are MNHEY and SVGAGI. This CDR3 has 15 residues. V trimming: 2 bases; J trimming: 1 base; junction bases outside the gene matches: 3. The CDR3 nucleotides read TGTGCCAGCAGTTACCGGGCGGGGGGCACAGATACGCAGTATTTT. This codes for CASSYRAGGTDTQYF.

The V and J genes are TRBV19 and TRBJ2-1, with 11 bases aligning to TRBD1. Losses at the gene ends were 5 bases for V and 8 bases for J; bases not matched to a gene: 11. The CDR3 is made up of 16 amino acids. Germline lookup yields CDR1 LNHDA and CDR2 SQIVND (reference sequence). In nucleotides, the CDR3 is TGTGCCAGTAGTCGAGGACAGGGGGCGCTCAACCATGAGCAGTTCTTC. The encoded protein is CASSRGQGALNHEQFF.

The chain uses TRBV5-1 and TRBJ2-2; TRBD1 matches 10 bases. This CDR3 is 16 amino acids long. J lost 1 base, V lost 3 bases, and 3 bases had no gene match. Germline CDR1 reads SGHRS; CDR2 reads YFSETQ. Here the CDR3 DNA reads TGCGCCAGCAGCTCGACAGGGGGCAAGAACACCGGGGAGCTGTTTTTT. This codes for CASSSTGGKNTGELFF.

This chain uses TRBV2 with TRBJ2-1; perhaps TRBD2 as D (8 bases). This CDR3 is 17 amino acids long. Deletions cut 7 bases from V and 7 bases from J, with 26 bases between. Germline CDR1 SNHLY, CDR2 FYNNEI. This CDR3 reads CASTQGVPGLVSNEQFF. The CDR3 region has the DNA TGTGCCAGCACCCAGGGGGTACCGGGACTAGTCTCTAATGAGCAGTTCTTC.

The V call is TRBV10-1, the J call TRBJ2-1; 7 positions match TRBD2. Germline assignment: CDR1 WNHNN and CDR2 SYGVQD (reference sequence). V shed 3 bases, J shed 5 bases, and the junction held 10 bases outside the gene matches. There are 16 residues in the CDR3. As DNA, the CDR3 is TGCGCCAGCAGTGATAGTCGCGCCGGGAGGAACAATGAGCAGTTCTTC. Amino acids: CASSDSRAGRNNEQFF.

The chain recombines TRBV19 with TRBJ2-1; weak D call: TRBD2 (6 bases). V gave up 7 bases and J gave up 6 bases, with 19 bases separating them. The length of the CDR3 is 15 residues. Germline V gene sequence: CDR1 LNHDA, CDR2 SQIVND (reference sequence). Here the CDR3 DNA reads TGTGCCAGTAACTCCCGAGTTGCCGGGGGCAATGAGCAGTTCTTC. This codes for CASNSRVAGGNEQFF.

The rearrangement uses TRBV18 and TRBJ2-3; the match to TRBD2 covers 12 bases. V trimming: 3 bases; J trimming: 1 base; junction bases outside the gene matches: 8. The CDR3 contains 18 residues. Per germline, CDR1 KGHSH and CDR2 LQKENI. Here the CDR3 reads CASSPASGGARRTDTQYF. The CDR3 DNA sequence: TGTGCCAGCTCACCCGCTAGCGGGGGGGCTAGACGCACAGATACGCAGTATTTT.

The chain is built from TRBV2 and TRBJ2-5, with D hard to call. The CDR3 is made up of 14 amino acids. V was trimmed by 6 bases and J by 1 base, leaving 12 bases between them. CDR1 is SNHLY and CDR2 is FYNNEI in the germline V gene. In DNA, the CDR3 is TGTGCCAGCAGGCAGTCCAGACCCCAAGAGACCCAGTACTTC. Amino acids: CASRQSRPQETQYF.

J is TRBJ2-5 and V is TRBV2; 13 nucleotides align to TRBD2. Germline assignment: CDR1 SNHLY and CDR2 FYNNEI. This CDR3 is 13 amino acids long. Trimming took 10 bases from V and 5 from J; bases not matched to a gene: 4. CDR3 loop: CATRTSGGETQYF. The CDR3 nucleotides read TGTGCCACCAGGACTAGCGGGGGTGAGACCCAGTACTTC.

The chain joins TRBV9 to TRBJ2-7; D uncertain. The germline gives CDR1 SGDLS, CDR2 YYNGEE. With 0 bases removed from V and 0 bases from J, the gap between germline ends came to 4 bases. The CDR3 has 13 residues. In DNA, the CDR3 is TGTGCCAGCAGCGTAGCACCCTCCTACGAGCAGTACTTC. Its protein product is CASSVAPSYEQYF.

The V call is TRBV9, the J call TRBJ2-2, with a weak D call TRBD2 (5 bases). Trimming stripped 6 bases from V and 1 base from J, with 7 bases between. This CDR3 region has 13 residues. The germline gives CDR1 SGDLS, CDR2 YYNGEE. The CDR3 is CASTSLNTGELFF. The DNA for the CDR3 is TGTGCCAGCACTAGCCTGAACACCGGGGAGCTGTTTTTT.

The chain employs TRBV6-1 and TRBJ1-1; no firm D call. Trimming cost V 4 bases and J 4 bases, with 7 bases left between them. Germline V gene data show CDR1 as MNHNS and CDR2 as SASEGT. This CDR3 is 12 amino acids long. The CDR3 DNA is TGTGCCAGCAGTGCCCTTGTCACTGAAGCTTTCTTT. Protein product: CASSALVTEAFF.

This clone was recorded a few times. The rearrangement links TRBV10-2 to TRBJ1-1; D is uncertain. Germline V gives CDR1 WSHSY, CDR2 SAAADI. The CDR3 runs to 13 residues. V was clipped by 4 bases and J by 6 bases, with 12 bases between them. The DNA of the CDR3 is TGCGCCAGCAGTGTCAGCTTTACCGCTGAAGCTTTCTTT. Its translation is CASSVSFTAEAFF.

This chain joins TRBV6-5 and TRBJ2-1; the D gene is possibly TRBD2 (5 bases). The V end was cut by 6 bases, the J end by 4 bases, with 10 bases between. The CDR3 consists of 13 residues. CDR1 is MNHEY and CDR2 is SVGAGI in the germline V gene. The CDR3, as DNA: TGTGCCAGCAGGGGAGAGCAGTACAATGAGCAGTTCTTC. This translates into CASRGEQYNEQFF.

The chain uses TRBV5-1 and TRBJ2-3; no definite D call. V was cut by 6 bases and J by 2 bases, with 10 bases left in between. The CDR3 is made up of 13 amino acids. The germline V gene has CDR1 SGHRS and CDR2 YFSETQ. Written as DNA, the CDR3 is TGCGCCAGCAATGGTGGATCCACAGATACGCAGTATTTT. Encoded protein: CASNGGSTDTQYF.

CDR3 coding DNA: TGTGCCAGCAGCCAGGGGCCAGGACTATCTGAAGCTTTCTTT. Translation: CASSQGPGLSEAFF. The V call is TRBV7-6, the J call TRBJ1-1, with a tentative D call TRBD1 (6 bases). Trimming left V 5 bases short and J 6 bases short, with 16 bases between. The CDR3 is 14 residues long. From germline, CDR1 is SGHVS and CDR2 FNYEAQ.

This clone occurred a few times. V usage is TRBV7-2 and J usage is TRBJ1-2, with 7 nucleotides matching TRBD1. This CDR3 comprises 15 residues. V lost 7 bases to trimming and J lost 0 bases; unmatched junction nucleotides: 8. Looked up from germline, CDR1 is SGHTA and CDR2 is FQGNSA. CDR3 DNA sequence: TGTGCCAGCACCCCGATTGGGACAGCTAACTATGGCTACACCTTC. Protein product: CASTPIGTANYGYTF.

The chain links TRBV6-1 to TRBJ1-4; no firm D call. Germline V gene lookup returns CDR1 MNHNS and CDR2 SASEGT. The length of the CDR3 is 14 residues. Trimming cost V 7 bases and J 3 bases, with 12 bases left between them. This CDR3 is CASKLLTANEKLFF. The CDR3 coding sequence is TGTGCCAGCAAGCTTTTAACGGCTAATGAAAAACTGTTTTTT.